The T cell receptor (beta chain) described here comes from a study of T-cell reconstitution after alpha-beta-depleted transplantation in children. The library targeted TCRbeta and was prepared with unique molecular identifiers. TCRdb ran MiXCR on the PCR reads and lists one entry per CDR3 protein. The data show some 600,000 distinct CDR3 sequences, roughly 15% seen once. The CDR3 sequence is 15 residues long. Per the germline V gene, CDR1 is LGHNA and CDR2 is YSLEER. V was pared by 0 bases and J by 5 bases, with 12 bases between. This clonotype was observed at least ten times. The rearrangement joins TRBV4-3 to TRBJ2-3; D call uncertain. Sequencing used PBMCs from the stem cell graft donor, obtained from the stem cell graft. The receptor was isolated from a human donor who donated a stem cell graft to a child with acute myeloid leukemia. DNA for the CDR3: TGCGCCAGCAGCCAAGATCCGGCCCCCTTAGATACGCAGTATTTT. Translation: CASSQDPAPLDTQYF.